This is a list of T cell receptor beta chains from one sample in a study of cytomegalovirus exposure and HLA in healthy donors. Assay: immunoSEQ multiplex PCR; the TCRdb copy retains only in-frame clones and omits some. Among some 220,000 clones, 75% to 95% were seen once, and the ten largest hold roughly 1%. Sequencing was done on a sample of PBMCs. Receptor source: a woman between 18 and 29 years old in good health and CMV-seronegative. Both conserved end residues are part of each CDR3. D genes are given only for firm matches. Not every row has a clone size; where given, it reads once, few, many or a size class.

j_call v_call clone_size d_call cdr3_aa cdr3_nt
TRBJ2-1 TRBV28 - - CASSLLRPSYNEQFF TGTGCCAGCAGTTTATTGAGGCCTTCCTACAATGAGCAGTTCTTC
TRBJ1-1 TRBV10-3 - - CAISESWGRRNTEAFF TGTGCCATCAGTGAGTCTTGGGGGCGAAGGAACACTGAAGCTTTCTTT
TRBJ2-3 TRBV6-1 - - CAASLRAGRPDTQYF TGTGCCGCATCCCTCCGGGCGGGCCGCCCAGATACGCAGTATTTT
TRBJ1-2 TRBV7-9 - - CASSLAPGAGDYGYTF TGTGCCAGCAGCTTAGCCCCGGGGGCGGGGGACTATGGCTACACCTTC
TRBJ1-5 TRBV5-5 - TRBD1 CASSFNPGGRQPQHF TGTGCCAGCAGCTTCAATCCAGGGGGCCGTCAGCCCCAGCATTTT
TRBJ2-7 TRBV19 few TRBD1 CASSGGQVNYEQYF TGTGCCAGTAGTGGGGGACAGGTGAACTACGAGCAGTACTTC
TRBJ2-1 TRBV7-6 - - CASSPMTVSYNEQFF TGTGCCAGCAGCCCGATGACTGTCTCCTACAATGAGCAGTTCTTC
TRBJ1-1 TRBV19 - TRBD1 CASRTGTGGNTEAFF TGTGCCAGTAGAACCGGGACAGGGGGGAACACTGAAGCTTTCTTT
TRBJ2-7 TRBV15 - TRBD1 CATSRVDREEVQYF TGTGCCACCAGCAGAGTGGACAGGGAGGAGGTGCAGTACTTC
TRBJ2-7 TRBV27 once - CASSRGTPFREQYF TGTGCCAGCAGTCGTGGGACACCCTTTAGGGAGCAGTACTTC
TRBJ2-2 TRBV5-1 - TRBD2 CASSFDTGLARTGELFF TGCGCCAGCAGCTTTGACACGGGACTAGCCCGCACCGGGGAGCTGTTTTTT
TRBJ1-2 TRBV19 - TRBD1 CASSIRDRGNGYTF TGTGCCAGTAGTATAAGGGACAGGGGGAATGGCTACACCTTC
TRBJ2-1 TRBV7-6 - TRBD2 CASSAQLAGGRDEQFF TGTGCCAGCAGCGCCCAACTAGCGGGAGGTCGGGATGAGCAGTTCTTC
TRBJ2-1 TRBV11-3 - TRBD2 CASSKRTSDNEQFF TGTGCCAGCAGCAAACGGACTAGTGACAATGAGCAGTTCTTC
TRBJ1-2 TRBV18 - - CASSPTGHSNYGYTF TGTGCCAGCTCACCGACAGGACATTCTAACTATGGCTACACCTTC
TRBJ1-4 TRBV7-9 - TRBD1 CASSLIQGAETNEKLFF TGTGCCAGCAGCTTAATTCAGGGGGCGGAGACTAATGAAAAACTGTTTTTT
TRBJ2-7 TRBV6-4 - TRBD2 CASRYFLAGSDEQYF TGTGCCAGCCGATATTTTTTAGCGGGGTCGGACGAGCAGTACTTC
TRBJ2-7 TRBV4-1 - - CASSLFGGTVSYEQYF TGCGCCAGCAGCCTCTTCGGAGGAACGGTCTCCTACGAGCAGTACTTC
TRBJ2-2 TRBV28 - TRBD1 CASHAGTGYTGELFF TGTGCCAGCCACGCCGGGACAGGCTACACCGGGGAGCTGTTTTTT
TRBJ2-7 TRBV4-1 - - CASSHQIGVAYEQYF TGCGCCAGCAGCCACCAGATCGGGGTAGCCTACGAGCAGTACTTC
TRBJ1-5 TRBV6-5 - TRBD1 CASSLGQGSNQPQHF TGTGCCAGCAGTTTGGGACAGGGTAGCAATCAGCCCCAGCATTTT
TRBJ2-6 TRBV11-2 - TRBD2 CASSLQAGGSGANVLTF TGTGCCAGCAGCTTACAAGCGGGAGGGTCTGGGGCCAACGTCCTGACTTTC
TRBJ2-7 TRBV2 few - CASSDLASSYEQYF TGTGCCAGCAGCGACTTGGCTTCCTCCTACGAGCAGTACTTC
TRBJ2-7 TRBV5-1 - - CASSLSSVYEQYF TGCGCCAGCAGCTTGTCGTCGGTCTACGAGCAGTACTTC
TRBJ1-1 TRBV5-6 - - CASSPDGRNTEAFF TGTGCCAGCAGCCCGGACGGGAGGAACACTGAAGCTTTCTTT
TRBJ1-1 TRBV7-8 - TRBD1 CASSQRGQGPAFF TGTGCCAGCAGCCAAAGAGGACAGGGCCCAGCTTTCTTT
TRBJ2-7 TRBV11-2 few - CASSYRGPLDYEQYF TGTGCCAGCAGCTACCGAGGGCCTTTGGACTACGAGCAGTACTTC
TRBJ2-5 TRBV4-2 - TRBD2 CASSQADGGEKTQYF TGTGCCAGCAGCCAAGCCGACGGGGGGGAGAAGACCCAGTACTTC
TRBJ2-3 TRBV5-1 - TRBD2 CASSLGGRVGTDTQYF TGCGCCAGCAGCTTAGGCGGGAGGGTTGGCACAGATACGCAGTATTTT
TRBJ2-1 TRBV19 - TRBD1 CASSFVTGSMDNEQFF TGTGCCAGTAGTTTTGTGACAGGGAGTATGGACAATGAGCAGTTCTTC
TRBJ1-2 TRBV5-1 once TRBD1 CASSGWTGGGRANYGYTF TGCGCCAGCAGCGGATGGACAGGGGGTGGGAGAGCTAACTATGGCTACACCTTC
TRBJ2-4 TRBV10-3 - TRBD1 CAISESTGWAKNIQYF TGTGCCATCAGTGAGTCGACAGGGTGGGCCAAAAACATTCAGTACTTC
TRBJ2-4 TRBV7-9 - - CASSLGLPIAKNIQYF TGTGCCAGCAGCTTAGGCCTACCAATAGCCAAAAACATTCAGTACTTC
TRBJ1-2 TRBV6-5 - TRBD1 CASSYGDRVYGYTF TGTGCCAGCAGTTACGGAGACAGGGTCTATGGCTACACCTTC
TRBJ1-1 TRBV28 - - CASSLRRAGNTEAFF TGTGCCAGCAGTTTAAGGAGGGCAGGGAACACTGAAGCTTTCTTT
TRBJ2-4 TRBV5-1 - TRBD2 CASRGLAGDGATKNIQYF TGCGCCAGCAGGGGACTAGCGGGAGATGGGGCAACCAAAAACATTCAGTACTTC
TRBJ2-7 TRBV4-1 - - CASSQTGDRGYEQYF TGCGCCAGCAGCCAAACAGGGGATCGGGGGTACGAGCAGTACTTC
TRBJ2-7 TRBV7-8 - TRBD1 CASSQRQGAYEQYF TGTGCCAGCAGCCAAAGACAGGGGGCCTACGAGCAGTACTTC
TRBJ2-6 TRBV6-1 - - CASKSSGANVLTF TGTGCCAGCAAGAGCTCTGGGGCCAACGTCCTGACTTTC
TRBJ1-4 TRBV2 - TRBD1 CASGRDRNEKLFF TGTGCCAGCGGACGGGACAGAAATGAAAAACTGTTTTTT
TRBJ2-1 TRBV29-1 - - CSVAHSIGVNEQFF TGCAGCGTTGCCCACTCCATCGGGGTCAATGAGCAGTTCTTC
TRBJ2-1 TRBV4-1 - TRBD2 CASSPFLAGAVYGNEQFF TGCGCCAGCAGCCCGTTCCTAGCGGGAGCAGTATATGGGAATGAGCAGTTCTTC
TRBJ1-1 TRBV30 - - CAWSPLPLEAFF TGTGCCTGGAGTCCACTGCCCTTAGAGGCTTTCTTT
TRBJ1-2 TRBV7-2 - - CASSLNAEVGGYTF TGTGCCAGCAGCTTAAATGCGGAGGTCGGGGGCTACACCTTC
TRBJ1-5 TRBV19 - TRBD1 CASSDDRDRNQPQHF TGTGCCAGTAGTGATGACAGGGATCGCAATCAGCCCCAGCATTTT
TRBJ2-7 TRBV7-6 - - CASSLVSRANYEQYF TGTGCCAGCAGCTTAGTCTCGAGGGCGAACTACGAGCAGTACTTC
TRBJ1-1 TRBV27 - - CASSLSSRNHIYANTEAFF TGTGCCAGCAGTTTATCTAGCAGAAACCATATATACGCGAACACTGAAGCTTTCTTT
TRBJ1-4 TRBV15 - - CATSRADEKLFF TGTGCCACCAGCAGAGCCGATGAAAAACTGTTTTTT
TRBJ1-1 TRBV18 - - CASSLVSYRENTEAFF TGTGCCAGCTCACTAGTCTCTTACAGGGAGAACACTGAAGCTTTCTTT
TRBJ2-7 TRBV6-5 - TRBD2 CASSRTSLLYEQYF TGTGCCAGCAGTAGGACTAGCCTGCTCTACGAGCAGTACTTC
TRBJ2-4 TRBV27 - TRBD1 CASSNSGTGSNIQYF TGTGCCAGCAGCAATTCCGGGACAGGGTCAAACATTCAGTACTTC
TRBJ1-1 TRBV30 - - CAWSPGTEAFF TGTGCCTGGAGTCCAGGTACTGAAGCTTTCTTT